Sequencing of this T cell receptor (beta chain) was carried out in a study of neurological immune-mediated disorders. This clonotype was picked up a small number of times. What it binds is unknown. Source material was 2 million unsorted PBMCs, stored at -80 °C in RNAlater. Germline assignment: CDR1 SGHRS and CDR2 YFSETQ. The CDR3 has 20 amino acids. The V gene end was trimmed by 0 bases and the J gene end by 0 bases; junction bases not matched to a gene: 13. TCRdb fed the 5' RACE reads into MiXCR, producing one record per CDR3 protein. This sample has tens of thousands of distinct CDR3 sequences, with 13% to 15% found just once. Study-level points and caveats: HTLV-1-associated myelopathy led in TCR clonal expansion, while multiple sclerosis ranked lowest, below healthy controls.

Material for sequencing was PBMCs. The J gene is TRBJ2-5, the V gene TRBV5-1; TRBD2 aligns across 11 bases. This TCR was recovered from a woman aged 45-65 years in good health. CDR3 protein: CASSLVPPSGGYSYQETQYF. CDR3 bases: TGCGCCAGCAGCTTGGTCCCGCCTAGCGGGGGGTACTCGTACCAAGAGACCCAGTACTTC.